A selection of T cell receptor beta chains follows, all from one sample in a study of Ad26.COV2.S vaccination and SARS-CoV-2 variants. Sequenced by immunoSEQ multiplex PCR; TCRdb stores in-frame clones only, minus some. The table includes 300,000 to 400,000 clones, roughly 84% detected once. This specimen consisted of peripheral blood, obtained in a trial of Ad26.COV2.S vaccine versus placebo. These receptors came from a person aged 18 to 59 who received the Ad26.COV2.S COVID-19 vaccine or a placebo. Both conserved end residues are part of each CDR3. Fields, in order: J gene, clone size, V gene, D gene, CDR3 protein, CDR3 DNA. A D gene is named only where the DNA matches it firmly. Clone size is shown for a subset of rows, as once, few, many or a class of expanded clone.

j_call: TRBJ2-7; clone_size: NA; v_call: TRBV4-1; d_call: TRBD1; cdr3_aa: CASSRQGSHEQYF; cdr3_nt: TGCGCCAGCAGTCGACAGGGCTCCCACGAGCAGTACTTC
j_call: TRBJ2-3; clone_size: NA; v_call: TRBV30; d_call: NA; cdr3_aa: CAWSPGSRGTDTQYF; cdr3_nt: TGTGCCTGGAGTCCCGGGTCGAGGGGTACAGATACGCAGTATTTT
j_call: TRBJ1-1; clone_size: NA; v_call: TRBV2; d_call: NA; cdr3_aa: CASSDNRVRTEAFF; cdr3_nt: TGTGCCAGCAGTGACAACAGGGTTCGTACTGAAGCTTTCTTT
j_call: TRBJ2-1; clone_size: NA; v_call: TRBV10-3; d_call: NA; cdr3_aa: CAITKDVTYNEQFF; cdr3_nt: TGTGCCATCACCAAGGACGTAACCTACAATGAGCAGTTCTTC
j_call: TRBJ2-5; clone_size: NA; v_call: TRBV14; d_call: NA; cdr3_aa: CASSRTAWHMGHF; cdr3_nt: TGTGCCAGCAGCCGCACCGCTTGGCACATGGGGCACTTC
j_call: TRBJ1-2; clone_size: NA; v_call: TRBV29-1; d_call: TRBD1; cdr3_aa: CSVRQGGYGYTF; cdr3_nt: TGCAGCGTCCGACAGGGGGGCTATGGCTACACCTTC
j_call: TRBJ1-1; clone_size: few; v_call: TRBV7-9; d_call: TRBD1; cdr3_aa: CASSSSGTDNEAFF; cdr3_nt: TGTGCCAGCAGCTCGTCCGGGACAGATAATGAAGCTTTCTTT
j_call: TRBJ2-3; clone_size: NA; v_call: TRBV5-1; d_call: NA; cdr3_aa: CASSLFRADTQYF; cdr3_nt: TGCGCCAGCAGCTTGTTTCGGGCAGATACGCAGTATTTT
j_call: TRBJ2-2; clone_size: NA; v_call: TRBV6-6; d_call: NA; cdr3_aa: CASNLYTGELFF; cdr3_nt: TGTGCCAGCAACCTTTACACCGGGGAGCTGTTTTTT
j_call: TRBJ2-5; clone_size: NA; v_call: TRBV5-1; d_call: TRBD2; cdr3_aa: CASSLWSTSAQETQYF; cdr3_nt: TGCGCCAGCAGCTTGTGGTCGACTAGCGCCCAAGAGACCCAGTACTTC